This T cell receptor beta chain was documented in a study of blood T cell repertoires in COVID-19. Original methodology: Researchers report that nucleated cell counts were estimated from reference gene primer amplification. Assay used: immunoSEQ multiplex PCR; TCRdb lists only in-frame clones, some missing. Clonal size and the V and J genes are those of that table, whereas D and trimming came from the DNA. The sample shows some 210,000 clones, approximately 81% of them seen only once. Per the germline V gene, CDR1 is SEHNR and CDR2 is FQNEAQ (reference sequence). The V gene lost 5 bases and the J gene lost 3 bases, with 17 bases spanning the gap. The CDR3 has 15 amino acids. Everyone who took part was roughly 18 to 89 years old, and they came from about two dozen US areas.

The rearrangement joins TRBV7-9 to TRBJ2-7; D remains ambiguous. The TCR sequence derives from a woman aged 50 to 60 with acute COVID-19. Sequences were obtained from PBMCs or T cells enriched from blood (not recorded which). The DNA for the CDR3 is TGTGCCAGCAGCAAAGGAGACTTACTCTTCTACGAGCAGTACTTC. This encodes CASSKGDLLFYEQYF.